The 9 T cell receptor beta chains below were found in one sample sequenced in a study of T cells after yellow fever vaccination (dated by TCRdb to the late 2010s). The method behind the library was 5' RACE. The sequencer listed for this sample is Illumina HiSeq 2500. In-frame beta chains were kept once TCRdb had trimmed the public reads at Q25 with fastp and called clones with MiXCR. Rows matching on CDR3 protein sequence are summarized as one entry with the most common DNA and genes. This sample lists about 350,000 distinct CDR3 sequences; 8% to 9.5% were detected once. The biggest ten clones account for roughly 18% of the sample. Reading the label with the study, this specimen's treatment or condition is: live attenuated yellow fever vaccine strain. The sample was PBMCs, taken 35 to 50 days after the first yellow fever vaccination. The receptor source for this set is a man younger than 35 who received the YFV17D yellow fever vaccine.

This clonotype was counted between two and nine times. The rearrangement links TRBV7-2 to TRBJ2-1; 9 bases match TRBD2. The V gene's germline CDR1 is SGHTA and CDR2 FQGNSA. CDR3 length equals 16 residues. J lost 10 bases, V lost 1 base, and 11 bases had no gene match. The CDR3 protein is CASSLDPQRGAWEQFF. CDR3 coding DNA: TGTGCCAGCAGCTTAGATCCCCAGCGGGGGGCTTGGGAGCAGTTCTTC. Using reference TRBV7-2 and TRBJ2-1 for the parts outside the CDR3, the full variable domain is GAGVSQSPSNKVTEKGKDVELRCDPISGHTALYWYRQSLGQGLEFLIYFQGNSAPDKSGLPSDRFSAERTGGSVSTLTIQRTQQEDSAVYLCASSLDPQRGAWEQFFGPGTRLTVL.

CDR3: CASTLGEQGAYEQYF. Here the CDR3 DNA reads TGTGCCAGCACCTTGGGGGAGCAGGGGGCCTACGAGCAGTACTTC. This chain uses TRBV7-6 with TRBJ2-7; 7 nucleotides agree with TRBD1. Germline V gene data show CDR1 as SGHVS and CDR2 as FNYEAQ. The CDR3 totals 15 residues. V trimming: 7 bases; J trimming: 2 bases; junction bases outside the gene matches: 11. Based on the CDR3 plus reference TRBV7-6 and TRBJ2-7, the full variable domain is GAGVSQSPRYKVTKRGQDVALRCDPISGHVSLYWYRQALGQGPEFLTYFNYEAQQDKSGLPNDRFSAERPEGSISTLTIQRTEQRDSAMYRCASTLGEQGAYEQYFGPGTRLTVT.

The sample holds a few counts of this clonotype. The chain joins TRBV11-3 to TRBJ2-1; no clear D. CDR1 is SGHNT and CDR2 is YENEEA in the germline V gene. V was pared by 0 bases and J by 4 bases, with 4 bases between. The CDR3 totals 13 residues. The CDR3 loop is CASSLEQYNEQFF. CDR3 bases: TGTGCCAGCAGCTTAGAGCAGTACAATGAGCAGTTCTTC.

There are a few counts of this clonotype. The rearrangement links TRBV9 to TRBJ2-5; TRBD2 agrees at 9 bases. With 4 bases clipped from V and 3 bases from J, the junction kept 13 bases outside the gene matches. The CDR3 has 17 amino acids. Germline CDR1 reads SGDLS; CDR2 reads YYNGEE. This CDR3 is CASSSPRGGAGKETQYF. The CDR3 DNA sequence: TGTGCCAGCAGCTCCCCTCGCGGGGGGGCCGGTAAAGAGACCCAGTACTTC.

Note on this clonotype: Sequence at one end of the junction differs from germline and may be a read error. V gene TRBV12-3 or TRBV12-4 combines with J gene TRBJ2-2; tentatively, D is TRBD1 or TRBD2 (5 bases each). This CDR3 region has 13 residues. CDR3 DNA sequence: TGTGCCAGCAGTTTAGCGGACACCGGGGAGCTGTCTTTT. Its protein is CASSLADTGELSF.

This clonotype has only a few counts. This chain links TRBV5-1 with TRBJ2-1, with a possible D match to TRBD2 (5 bases). There are 12 residues in the CDR3. From germline, CDR1 is SGHRS and CDR2 YFSETQ. V lost 5 bases and J 7 bases, leaving 10 bases between the germline ends. The chain's CDR3 is CASRVRGNEQFF. CDR3 sequence (DNA): TGCGCCAGCAGAGTCAGAGGGAATGAGCAGTTCTTC.

This clonotype has more than one count but fewer than ten. The chain combines TRBV4-2 with TRBJ2-3; perhaps TRBD1 as D (5 bases). CDR1 LGHNA and CDR2 YNFKEQ come from the germline V gene. Trimming took off 1 base at V and 4 bases at J, with 15 bases between the two ends. The CDR3 runs 16 residues. The CDR3 sequence: CASSQAWQGLADTQYF. The CDR3 nucleotides read TGTGCCAGCAGCCAAGCGTGGCAGGGATTAGCAGATACGCAGTATTTT.

At least ten counts were recorded for this clonotype. The rearrangement links TRBV12-3 or TRBV12-4 to TRBJ1-1; D gene unclear. The V gene lost 6 bases and the J gene lost 7 bases, with 9 bases spanning the gap. This CDR3 contains 11 residues. The CDR3 spells CASRWRFEAFF. CDR3 DNA sequence: TGTGCCAGCAGATGGCGGTTTGAAGCTTTCTTT.

This clonotype was recorded a few times. V and J are TRBV4-2 and TRBJ1-1; TRBD1 matches at 7 bases. With V trimmed by 3 bases and J by 10 bases, 8 bases remained unmatched. This CDR3 contains 13 residues. The germline V gene encodes CDR1 LGHNA and CDR2 YNFKEQ. This chain's CDR3 is CASSQDTRGRAFF. The CDR3 DNA sequence: TGTGCCAGCAGCCAGGATACAAGGGGGCGAGCTTTCTTT.